This T cell receptor (beta chain) was obtained from a study of shared T cell receptors in the human thymus. TCRdb keeps only in-frame clones here, not all; method: immunoSEQ multiplex PCR. The sample lists hundreds of thousands of clones; 87% were seen once. This CDR3 has 15 amino acids. Germline V gene data show CDR1 as MNHNS and CDR2 as SASEGT. V was clipped by 2 bases and J by 2 bases, with 11 bases between them. This sample was also put to use in a study of human thymus T cells. This second report adds: Surgeons resected thymus tissue during corrective heart surgery. Related research found strongly overlapping thymic repertoires in unrelated individuals.

The sequence was collected from a boy under two years old with a congenital heart defect. Specimen: thymocytes. The chain has TRBV6-1 and TRBJ2-3, with D perhaps matching TRBD1 (5 bases). The CDR3 reads CASSEQGTFTDTQYF. The CDR3 DNA reads TGTGCCAGCAGTGAACAGGGAACCTTCACAGATACGCAGTATTTT.